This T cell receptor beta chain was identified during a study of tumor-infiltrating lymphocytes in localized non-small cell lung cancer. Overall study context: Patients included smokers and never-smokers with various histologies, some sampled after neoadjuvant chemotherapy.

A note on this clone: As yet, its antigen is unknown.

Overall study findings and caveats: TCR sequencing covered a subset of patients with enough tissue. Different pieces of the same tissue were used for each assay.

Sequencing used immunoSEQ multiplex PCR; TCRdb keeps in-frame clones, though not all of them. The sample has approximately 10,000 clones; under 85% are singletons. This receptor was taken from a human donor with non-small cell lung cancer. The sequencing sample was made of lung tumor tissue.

DNA for the CDR3: TGTGCCAGCAGTTATGCACAAGAGACCCAGTACTTC. Translation: CASSYAQETQYF. The rearrangement joins TRBV2 to TRBJ2-5, with unresolved D. V was pared by 5 bases and J by 2 bases, with 6 bases between. CDR3 length equals 12 residues. Looked up from germline, CDR1 is SNHLY and CDR2 is FYNNEI.